This T cell receptor (beta chain) was recorded in a study of patients and donors after allogeneic stem cell transplantation. The CDR3 sequence is 13 residues long. V was trimmed by 2 bases and J by 0 bases, leaving 7 bases between them. In germline, CDR1 is SQVTM, CDR2 ANQGSEA. TCRdb independently ran MiXCR on the RT-PCR reads; one entry per CDR3 protein. The table includes about 960,000 distinct CDR3 sequences, around 17% detected once. The sequenced sample consisted of blood, either unsorted or a sorted T cell fraction (not recorded which). This sequence originates from a human donor who was either an allogeneic HSCT recipient or a stem cell or donor lymphocyte infusion donor (not recorded which). It is not recorded whose cells these are; they may come from a transplant donor. The chain is built from TRBV29-1 and TRBJ1-1; no reliable D call. CDR3 sequence reads: CSVEQRLNTEAFF. Written as DNA, the CDR3 is TGCAGCGTTGAACAGCGTTTGAACACTGAAGCTTTCTTT.